The clone carrying this T cell receptor beta chain occurred a few times. Germline and junction disagree at one end, which may indicate a read error. Germline lookup yields CDR1 MNHEY and CDR2 SMNVEV (reference sequence). The CDR3 totals 17 residues. TCRdb re-analyzed the PCR reads using MiXCR. The sample holds several thousand clones, around a third seen once. All patients were untreated before thyroid surgery. The data belong to a study of metastatic and nonmetastatic thyroid tumors. Input material: adjacent normal tissue. The TCR sequence derives from a male donor with papillary thyroid cancer or a benign thyroid nodule (not recorded which). Some clones in this sample may be carry-over from other donors' samples. The chain couples TRBV27 to TRBJ2-4; D may be TRBD1 or TRBD2 (5 bases each). The CDR3 bases are TGTGCCAGCATTTCCACTTACTCAGTCCGGGGCAAAAACATTCATTACTTC. It translates to CASISTYSVRGKNIHYF.